Given below is one TCR beta chain in context. The target antigen is unknown. These data come from a study of cytomegalovirus exposure and HLA in healthy donors. Study findings and constraints: Later on, a genetic analysis was performed. It linked a missense variant in DCLRE1C with V- and J-gene trimming of TCR beta. Several top significant clusters appeared, in a later analysis, to be linked to common viral pathogens. Earlier analysis yielded a pattern in which most TCR beta V segments were productive about 87% or about 30% of the time.

Trimming pared 6 bases from V and 1 base from J, leaving 13 bases between. The CDR3 is 14 residues long. The germline V gene has CDR1 SGHTS and CDR2 YDEGEE. Each donor's status was that of a healthy bone marrow donor. PCR primers comprised 60 Vbeta and 13 Jbeta primers. The method was immunoSEQ multiplex PCR; TCRdb's version includes in-frame clones alone and lacks a portion of them. The sample shows 150,000 or so clones, approximately 76% of them seen only once. This sequence was found in a female donor in good health and CMV-seronegative. The source material was PBMCs. The chain combines TRBV5-8 with TRBJ1-1; D call uncertain. The CDR3 nucleotides read TGTGCCAGCACCCGGGGAGGAAGGAACACTGAAGCTTTCTTT. Protein: CASTRGGRNTEAFF.